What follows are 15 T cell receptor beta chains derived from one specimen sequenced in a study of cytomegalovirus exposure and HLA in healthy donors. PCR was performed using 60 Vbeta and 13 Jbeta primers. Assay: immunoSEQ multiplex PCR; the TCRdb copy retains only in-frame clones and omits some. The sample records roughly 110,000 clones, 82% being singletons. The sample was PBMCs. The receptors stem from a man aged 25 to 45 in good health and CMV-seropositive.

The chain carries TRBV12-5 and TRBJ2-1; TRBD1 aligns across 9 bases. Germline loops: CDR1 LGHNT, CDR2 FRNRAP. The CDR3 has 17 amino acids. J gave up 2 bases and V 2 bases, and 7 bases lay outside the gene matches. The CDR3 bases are TGTGCTAGTGGTTTGTCCCCCGGGACAGGGACCTACAATGAGCAGTTCTTC. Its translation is CASGLSPGTGTYNEQFF.

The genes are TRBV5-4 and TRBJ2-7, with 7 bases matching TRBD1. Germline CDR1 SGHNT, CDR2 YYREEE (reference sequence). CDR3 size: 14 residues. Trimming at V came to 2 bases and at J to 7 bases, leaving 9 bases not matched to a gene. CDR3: CASSFAGGFREQYF. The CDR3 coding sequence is TGTGCCAGCAGCTTTGCAGGGGGTTTTAGGGAGCAGTACTTC.

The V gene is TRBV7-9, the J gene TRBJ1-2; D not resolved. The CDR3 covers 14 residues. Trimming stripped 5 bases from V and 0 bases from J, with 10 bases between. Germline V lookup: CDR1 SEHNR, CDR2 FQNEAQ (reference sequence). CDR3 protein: CASSQALANYGYTF. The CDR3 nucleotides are TGTGCCAGCAGCCAGGCCTTAGCTAACTATGGCTACACCTTC. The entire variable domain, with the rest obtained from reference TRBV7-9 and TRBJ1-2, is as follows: DTGVSQNPRHKITKRGQNVTFRCDPISEHNRLYWYRQTLGQGPEFLTYFQNEAQLEKSRLLSDRFSAERPKGSFSTLEIQRTEQGDSAMYLCASSQALANYGYTFGSGTRLTVV.

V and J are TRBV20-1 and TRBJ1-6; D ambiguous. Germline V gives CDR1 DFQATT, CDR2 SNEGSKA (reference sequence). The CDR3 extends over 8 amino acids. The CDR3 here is CSRSPLHF. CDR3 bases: TGCAGCAGATCACCCCTCCACTTT.

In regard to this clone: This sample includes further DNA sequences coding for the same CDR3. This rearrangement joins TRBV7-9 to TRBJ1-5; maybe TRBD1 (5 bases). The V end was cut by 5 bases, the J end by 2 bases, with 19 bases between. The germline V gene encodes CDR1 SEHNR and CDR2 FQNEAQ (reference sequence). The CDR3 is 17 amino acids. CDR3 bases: TGTGCCAGCAGCCCGGGGGACTCAGCTTATGGCAATCAGCCCCAGCATTTT. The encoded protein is CASSPGDSAYGNQPQHF.

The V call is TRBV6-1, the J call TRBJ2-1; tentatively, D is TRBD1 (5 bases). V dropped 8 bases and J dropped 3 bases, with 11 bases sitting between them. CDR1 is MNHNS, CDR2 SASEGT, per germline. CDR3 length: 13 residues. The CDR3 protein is CASQGNRYNEQFF. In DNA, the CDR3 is TGTGCCAGCCAGGGTAATCGCTACAATGAGCAGTTCTTC.

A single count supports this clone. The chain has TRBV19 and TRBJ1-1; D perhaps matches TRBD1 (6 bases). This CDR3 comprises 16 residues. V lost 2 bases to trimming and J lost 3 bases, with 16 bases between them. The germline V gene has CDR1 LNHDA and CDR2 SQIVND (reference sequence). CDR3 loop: CASSITGRIMYTEAFF. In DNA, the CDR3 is TGTGCCAGTAGTATAACAGGGAGAATAATGTACACTGAAGCTTTCTTT.

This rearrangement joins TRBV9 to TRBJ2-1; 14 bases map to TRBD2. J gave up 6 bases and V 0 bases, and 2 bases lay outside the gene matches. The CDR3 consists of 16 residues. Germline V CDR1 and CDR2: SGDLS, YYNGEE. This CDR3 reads CASSVGLAGGGNEQFF. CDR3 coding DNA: TGTGCCAGCAGCGTAGGACTAGCGGGGGGGGGCAATGAGCAGTTCTTC.

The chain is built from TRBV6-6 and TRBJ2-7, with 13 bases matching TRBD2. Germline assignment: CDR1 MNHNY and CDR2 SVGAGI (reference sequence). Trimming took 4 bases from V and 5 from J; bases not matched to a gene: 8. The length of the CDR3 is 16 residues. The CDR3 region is CASSSLLAGGRDEQYF. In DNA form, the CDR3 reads TGTGCCAGCAGTTCCCTACTAGCGGGGGGGCGGGACGAGCAGTACTTC.

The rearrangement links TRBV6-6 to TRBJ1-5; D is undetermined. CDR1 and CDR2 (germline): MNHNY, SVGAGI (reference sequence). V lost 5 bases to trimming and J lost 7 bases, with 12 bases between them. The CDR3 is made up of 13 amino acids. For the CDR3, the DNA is TGTGCCAGCAGTACCCAGGAACTCCAGCCCCAGCATTTT. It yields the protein CASSTQELQPQHF.

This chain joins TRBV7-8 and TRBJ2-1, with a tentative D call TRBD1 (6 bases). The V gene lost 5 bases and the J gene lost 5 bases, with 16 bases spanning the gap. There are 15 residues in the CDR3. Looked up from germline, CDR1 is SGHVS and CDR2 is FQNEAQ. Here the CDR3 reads CASSHDRFKDNEQFF. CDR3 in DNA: TGTGCCAGCAGCCATGACAGGTTTAAGGACAATGAGCAGTTCTTC.

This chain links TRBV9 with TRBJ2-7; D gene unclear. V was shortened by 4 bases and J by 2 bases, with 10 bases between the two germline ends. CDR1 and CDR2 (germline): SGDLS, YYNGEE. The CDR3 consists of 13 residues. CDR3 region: CASSFGSTYEQYF. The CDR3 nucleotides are TGTGCCAGCAGCTTCGGGTCGACCTACGAGCAGTACTTC.

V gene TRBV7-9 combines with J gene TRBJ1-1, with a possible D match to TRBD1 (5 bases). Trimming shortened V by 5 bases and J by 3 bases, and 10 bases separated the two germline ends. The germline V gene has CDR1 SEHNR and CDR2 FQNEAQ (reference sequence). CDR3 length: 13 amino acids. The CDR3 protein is CASSPGLDTEAFF. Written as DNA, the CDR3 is TGTGCCAGCAGCCCAGGGCTTGACACTGAAGCTTTCTTT.

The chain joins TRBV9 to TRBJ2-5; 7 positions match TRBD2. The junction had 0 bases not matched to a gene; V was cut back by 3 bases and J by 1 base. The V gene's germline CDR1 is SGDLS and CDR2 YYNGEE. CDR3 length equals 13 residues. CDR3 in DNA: TGTGCCAGCAGCGGGGGGGGCCAAGAGACCCAGTACTTC. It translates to CASSGGGQETQYF.

CDR3 region: CASGQGYYEQYF. CDR3 nucleotide sequence: TGTGCCAGTGGACAGGGATACTACGAGCAGTACTTC. The chain is built from TRBV19 and TRBJ2-7; the match to TRBD1 covers 8 bases. This CDR3 is built from 12 residues. The germline V gene has CDR1 LNHDA and CDR2 SQIVND (reference sequence). The V gene end was trimmed by 8 bases and the J gene end by 3 bases; junction bases not matched to a gene: 3.